One sample yielded the 23 T cell receptor beta chains listed below, sequenced in a study of T cells of healthy individuals. TCRdb re-analysed the 5' RACE reads in MiXCR, keeping a single row per CDR3 protein. Here the sample spans around 98,000 distinct CDR3 sequences, 17% being singletons. These receptors were taken from a human donor in good health.

In its sample, this clonotype was seen a few times. The genes are TRBV4-3 and TRBJ2-1, with 10 bases lining up with TRBD2. After removal of 2 bases from V and 7 bases from J, the junction contained 8 bases not matched to a gene. Germline V gene lookup returns CDR1 LGHNA and CDR2 YSLEER. CDR3 length equals 16 residues. The CDR3 nucleotides are TGCGCCAGCAGCCAAACCCTAGCGGGAGTAGGTAATGAGCAGTTCTTC. Translated: CASSQTLAGVGNEQFF.

This clonotype turned up a few times. The chain employs TRBV20-1 and TRBJ1-5; tentative D call: TRBD1 (6 bases). CDR1 and CDR2 from the germline V gene are DFQATT and SNEGSKA (reference sequence). V lost 6 bases and J 0 bases, leaving 15 bases between the germline ends. The CDR3 extends over 15 amino acids. The CDR3 DNA reads as TGCAGTGCCACAAGGACAGAGCTTAGCAATCAGCCCCAGCATTTT. It codes for CSATRTELSNQPQHF.

The chain is built from TRBV24-1 and TRBJ1-3; D is ambiguous. The CDR3 sequence is 13 residues long. Trimming pared 8 bases from V and 0 bases from J, leaving 7 bases between. The germline CDR1 and CDR2 sequences are KGHDR and SFDVKD. DNA of the CDR3: TGTGCCACCATCGACAACTCTGGAAACACCATATATTTT. Protein product: CATIDNSGNTIYF.

This clonotype was observed many times. The V call is TRBV12-3 or TRBV12-4, the J call TRBJ2-2; perhaps D is TRBD1 or TRBD2 (5 bases each). The CDR3 contains 15 residues. V was pared by 5 bases and J by 0 bases, with 10 bases between. The CDR3 DNA reads TGTGCCAGCAGTCCGGGACGGTCGAACACCGGGGAGCTGTTTTTT. Its protein product is CASSPGRSNTGELFF.

This clonotype was recorded a few times. The chain has TRBV6-1 and TRBJ2-1, with 11 bases that match TRBD2. CDR1 is MNHNS, CDR2 SASEGT, per germline. CDR3 length equals 16 residues. With 1 base clipped from V and 6 bases from J, the junction kept 5 bases outside the gene matches. This chain's CDR3 is CASSEDVAGGGNEQFF. CDR3 coding DNA: TGTGCCAGCAGTGAAGACGTAGCGGGAGGGGGCAATGAGCAGTTCTTC.

The table lists this clonotype with many counts. This rearrangement joins TRBV20-1 to TRBJ1-1; TRBD1 might be the D (5 bases). Trimming left V 0 bases short and J 3 bases short, with 11 bases between. Germline loops: CDR1 DFQATT, CDR2 SNEGSKA (reference sequence). The CDR3 runs to 14 residues. DNA of the CDR3: TGCAGTGCTAGAGATGGGGGGAGTGACACTGAAGCTTTCTTT. Its translation is CSARDGGSDTEAFF.

J is TRBJ1-1 and V is TRBV20-1; D unresolved. The germline V gene encodes CDR1 DFQATT and CDR2 SNEGSKA (reference sequence). V was trimmed by 3 bases and J by 2 bases, leaving 22 bases between them. CDR3 length equals 17 residues. CDR3 in DNA: TGCAGTGCTAGTCGTTTGTCCTGGCCGGACCTAAACACTGAAGCTTTCTTT. Its protein product is CSASRLSWPDLNTEAFF.

The chain links TRBV2 to TRBJ2-5; D possibly matches TRBD1 or TRBD2 (5 bases each). Germline V gene data show CDR1 as SNHLY and CDR2 as FYNNEI. This CDR3 contains 11 residues. The V and J ends lost 11 bases and 4 bases respectively, with 11 bases between them. The CDR3 DNA is TGTGCCGGAAGGGACGTAGAGACCCAGTACTTC. It yields the protein CAGRDVETQYF.

The rearrangement joins TRBV3-1 to TRBJ2-2, with D possibly being TRBD2 (5 bases). This CDR3 has 14 amino acids. CDR1 is LGHDT and CDR2 is YNNKEL in the germline V gene (reference sequence). The germline V and J ends were trimmed by 1 base and 7 bases, with 10 bases remaining between them. CDR3 sequence: CASSQVPGIGELFF. The CDR3 region has the DNA TGTGCCAGCAGCCAAGTCCCGGGGATCGGGGAGCTGTTTTTT.

This clonotype appeared a few times. The chain employs TRBV15 and TRBJ1-5; no definite D call. V gave up 3 bases and J gave up 3 bases, with 15 bases separating them. Germline lookup yields CDR1 LNHNV and CDR2 YYDKDF (reference sequence). The CDR3 runs to 16 residues. CDR3 sequence (DNA): TGTGCCACCAGCAGGACGGGATACAGTTTCAATCAGCCCCAGCATTTT. It encodes CATSRTGYSFNQPQHF.

This chain joins TRBV5-6 and TRBJ2-1, with D perhaps matching TRBD2 (5 bases). Trimming stripped 3 bases from V and 4 bases from J, with 11 bases between. The CDR3 sequence is 14 residues long. Germline CDR1 reads SGHDT; CDR2 reads YYEEEE. CDR3 sequence reads: CASSSELVYNEQFF. CDR3 nucleotide sequence: TGTGCCAGCAGCTCGGAACTAGTGTACAATGAGCAGTTCTTC.

The chain couples TRBV20-1 to TRBJ1-1; a possible D gene is TRBD1 (5 bases). Germline values: CDR1 DFQATT, CDR2 SNEGSKA (reference sequence). V was cut by 2 bases and J by 4 bases, with 17 bases left in between. The length of the CDR3 is 15 residues. This chain's CDR3 is CSARYKAGPSTEAFF. CDR3 coding DNA: TGCAGTGCTAGATATAAAGCAGGGCCAAGCACTGAAGCTTTCTTT.

This clonotype has a count of ten or more. The rearrangement uses TRBV20-1 and TRBJ2-7; TRBD1 might be the D (6 bases). V lost 6 bases, J lost 2 bases, and 14 bases lay in between. CDR1 DFQATT and CDR2 SNEGSKA come from the germline V gene (reference sequence). The length of the CDR3 is 13 residues. CDR3 DNA: TGCAGTGCAACAGGGAGAGGGACCTACGAGCAGTACTTC. It is translated as CSATGRGTYEQYF.

The V call is TRBV5-1, the J call TRBJ2-6, with D unresolved. V was pared by 4 bases and J by 2 bases, with 10 bases between. Germline CDR1 is SGHRS and CDR2 is YFSETQ. The CDR3 totals 15 residues. CDR3 DNA: TGCGCCAGCAGCAATCCGGCGGCTGGGGCCAACGTCCTGACTTTC. Protein: CASSNPAAGANVLTF.

This clonotype was picked up a small number of times. V and J are TRBV7-9 and TRBJ2-1; tentatively, D is TRBD1 or TRBD2 (6 bases each). The V gene lost 4 bases and the J gene lost 0 bases, with 16 bases spanning the gap. This CDR3 spans 17 amino acids. Germline lookup yields CDR1 SEHNR and CDR2 FQNEAQ (reference sequence). The DNA for the CDR3 is TGTGCCAGCAGCTCCTTCGGACAGACTAGCTCCTACAATGAGCAGTTCTTC. As protein: CASSSFGQTSSYNEQFF.

This clonotype was counted at least ten times. The genes are TRBV24-1 and TRBJ1-5; D might be TRBD1 (6 bases). The length of the CDR3 is 15 residues. Trimming left V 3 bases short and J 7 bases short, with 15 bases between. Looked up from germline, CDR1 is KGHDR and CDR2 is SFDVKD. CDR3 amino acids: CATSDPSGDLQPQHF. DNA for the CDR3: TGTGCCACCAGTGATCCATCAGGGGACCTGCAGCCCCAGCATTTT.

This clonotype was seen many times. The chain couples TRBV7-9 to TRBJ2-4; D not certain. This CDR3 has 13 amino acids. The germline CDR1 and CDR2 sequences are SEHNR and FQNEAQ (reference sequence). Trimming pared 5 bases from V and 4 bases from J, leaving 9 bases between. The CDR3 sequence: CASSPIQKNIQYF. The CDR3 nucleotides read TGTGCCAGCAGCCCGATTCAGAAAAACATTCAGTACTTC.

This clonotype was seen more than once but under ten times. This chain links TRBV7-2 with TRBJ1-2, with a weak D call TRBD1 (6 bases). This CDR3 is built from 15 residues. Per germline, CDR1 SGHTA and CDR2 FQGNSA. Trimming took off 1 base at V and 8 bases at J, with 17 bases between the two ends. In DNA, the CDR3 is TGTGCCAGCAGCTTAGGGGACACTTATAGGGAGGGCTACACCTTC. This codes for CASSLGDTYREGYTF. Filled out from reference TRBV7-2 and TRBJ1-2, the complete variable domain reads GAGVSQSPSNKVTEKGKDVELRCDPISGHTALYWYRQSLGQGLEFLIYFQGNSAPDKSGLPSDRFSAERTGGSVSTLTIQRTQQEDSAVYLCASSLGDTYREGYTFGSGTRLTVV.

The CDR3: CASSRNRDTGELFF. The CDR3 DNA reads as TGTGCCAGCAGCAGGAACAGGGACACCGGGGAGCTGTTTTTT. The chain uses TRBV7-2 and TRBJ2-2, with D maybe TRBD1 (6 bases). Trimming shortened V by 5 bases and J by 3 bases, and 10 bases separated the two germline ends. Germline-derived CDR1 and CDR2 are SGHTA and FQGNSA. This CDR3 has 14 amino acids.

The chain joins TRBV10-3 to TRBJ2-1, with no clear D. The CDR3 spans 12 residues. Between the trimmed V and J ends, which lost 4 bases and 6 bases, there was a span of 7 bases. From germline, CDR1 is ENHRY and CDR2 SYGVKD. The CDR3 nucleotides are TGTGCCATCAGTGGTCAGAGCAATGAGCAGTTCTTC. It codes for CAISGQSNEQFF.

This clonotype was detected a few times. The chain joins TRBV7-2 to TRBJ1-6; no firm D call. This CDR3 contains 12 residues. Germline V lookup: CDR1 SGHTA, CDR2 FQGNSA. With 5 bases removed from V and 8 bases from J, the gap between germline ends came to 7 bases. CDR3 region: CASSPYYSPLHF. In DNA form, the CDR3 reads TGTGCCAGCAGCCCATACTATTCACCCCTCCACTTT.

V usage is TRBV3-1 and J usage is TRBJ1-5; D may be TRBD1 (5 bases). Between the trimmed V and J ends, which lost 0 bases and 7 bases, there was a span of 13 bases. Germline V CDR1 and CDR2: LGHDT, YNNKEL (reference sequence). This CDR3 comprises 15 residues. In nucleotides, the CDR3 is TGTGCCAGCAGCCAAGATCTGGGGGACCGCCAGCCCCAGCATTTT. This encodes CASSQDLGDRQPQHF.

This clonotype has a handful of counts. Written as DNA, the CDR3 is TGTGCCAGCAGTCGACAGGGGGTCTCCTACGAGCAGTACTTC. Translated, it gives CASSRQGVSYEQYF. The gene calls are TRBV28 and TRBJ2-7; 9 bases agree with TRBD1. CDR3 length equals 14 residues. The V and J ends lost 5 bases and 0 bases, in that order; junction bases with no gene match: 2. In germline, CDR1 is MDHEN, CDR2 SYDVKM.